Following are 24 T cell receptor beta chains from one sample sequenced in a study of CD4 T cell repertoires in COVID-19. This table comes from immunoSEQ multiplex PCR, and its TCRdb copy is limited to in-frame clones, with some not included. This sample has about 75,000 clones, with roughly 80% found just once. The sample consisted of CD4+ T cells from peripheral blood, taken after recovery from COVID-19. Every receptor here comes from a human donor who had COVID-19.

The V call is TRBV19, the J call TRBJ1-1; D remains unclear. CDR3 length: 14 residues. V dropped 3 bases and J dropped 4 bases, with 12 bases sitting between them. Germline CDR1 and CDR2: LNHDA and SQIVND (reference sequence). The CDR3 protein is CASSIEDSGTEAFF. DNA of the CDR3: TGTGCCAGTAGTATTGAGGATTCCGGCACTGAAGCTTTCTTT.

The J gene is TRBJ2-3, the V gene TRBV15, with unresolved D. This CDR3 is 12 amino acids long. From germline, CDR1 is LNHNV and CDR2 YYDKDF (reference sequence). V dropped 0 bases and J dropped 8 bases, with 6 bases sitting between them. The CDR3 spells CATSRDTATQYF. In nucleotides, the CDR3 is TGTGCCACCAGCAGAGATACTGCTACGCAGTATTTT. The full variable domain, in which reference TRBV15 and TRBJ2-3 provide the parts outside the CDR3, is DAMVIQNPRYQVTQFGKPVTLSCSQTLNHNVMYWYQQKSSQAPKLLFHYYDKDFNNEADTPDNFQSRRPNTSFCFLDIRSPGLGDTAMYLCATSRDTATQYFGPGTRLTVL.

This chain joins TRBV28 and TRBJ2-4; no clear D. Trimming shortened V by 11 bases and J by 3 bases, and 17 bases separated the two germline ends. The CDR3 extends over 14 amino acids. Germline assignment: CDR1 MDHEN and CDR2 SYDVKM. The chain's CDR3 is CASSLGEYKNIQYF. The CDR3 DNA sequence: TGTGCCTCCTCGTTAGGAGAGTACAAAAACATTCAGTACTTC.

CDR3: CASSLRTGTGYTF. The CDR3 bases are TGTGCCAGCAGCCTGAGGACAGGGACTGGCTACACCTTC. The chain carries TRBV6-2 or TRBV6-3 and TRBJ1-2; TRBD1 matches at 8 bases. Trimming removed 6 bases from V and 7 bases from J; junction bases left unmatched: 7. The CDR3 totals 13 residues. The V gene's germline CDR1 is MNHEY and CDR2 SVGEGT.

The rearrangement links TRBV4-1 to TRBJ1-5; 7 bases align to TRBD1. Trimming cost V 0 bases and J 6 bases; bases outside gene matches: 5. The CDR3 covers 15 residues. Germline V gives CDR1 MGHRA, CDR2 YSYEKL. CDR3 amino acids: CASSQDLRGRQPQHF. As DNA, the CDR3 is TGCGCCAGCAGCCAAGATCTGAGGGGGCGTCAGCCCCAGCATTTT.

The chain carries TRBV9 and TRBJ1-6; a possible D gene is TRBD1 (6 bases). The CDR3 totals 14 residues. Looked up from germline, CDR1 is SGDLS and CDR2 is YYNGEE. V was clipped by 4 bases and J by 10 bases, with 15 bases between them. CDR3 nucleotide sequence: TGTGCCAGCAGCCTGACAGGAGTAGGCTCACCCCTCCACTTT. Protein product: CASSLTGVGSPLHF.

CDR3 in DNA: TGTGCCACCAGCAGCTACAGGGATAGCACAGATACGCAGTATTTT. It codes for CATSSYRDSTDTQYF. The genes are TRBV15 and TRBJ2-3, with D possibly being TRBD1 (6 bases). CDR3 length equals 15 residues. The V gene's germline CDR1 is LNHNV and CDR2 YYDKDF (reference sequence). V dropped 3 bases and J dropped 0 bases, with 10 bases sitting between them.

This sequence joins TRBV11-1 and TRBJ2-3; 8 nucleotides match TRBD1. Germline CDR1 SGHAT, CDR2 FQDESV (reference sequence). J gave up 3 bases and V 8 bases, and 10 bases lay outside the gene matches. There are 15 residues in the CDR3. As DNA, the CDR3 is TGTGCCAGCGAGACAGGGGAGTGGTGGACAGATACGCAGTATTTT. As protein: CASETGEWWTDTQYF. The full variable domain, with the rest looked up from reference TRBV11-1 and TRBJ2-3, is EAEVAQSPRYKITEKSQAVAFWCDPISGHATLYWYRQILGQGPELLVQFQDESVVDDSQLPKDRFSAERLKGVDSTLKIQPAELGDSAMYLCASETGEWWTDTQYFGPGTRLTVL.

The rearrangement uses TRBV30 and TRBJ1-1, with unresolved D. Germline assignment: CDR1 GTSNPN and CDR2 SVGIG (reference sequence). Trimming pared 7 bases from V and 0 bases from J, leaving 12 bases between. This CDR3 spans 13 amino acids. In nucleotides, the CDR3 is TGTGCCTTGGAGAAGGTTTTGAACACTGAAGCTTTCTTT. Protein: CALEKVLNTEAFF.

V is TRBV28 and J is TRBJ2-6; TRBD2 is a possible D gene (6 bases). Trimming removed 6 bases from V and 2 bases from J, with 14 bases in between. The CDR3 has 16 residues. Germline CDR1 is MDHEN and CDR2 is SYDVKM. This chain's CDR3 is CASSNDWGAGANVLTF. The CDR3 DNA sequence: TGTGCCAGCAGCAACGATTGGGGGGCTGGGGCCAACGTCCTGACTTTC.

The chain links TRBV6-5 to TRBJ2-2; TRBD1 or TRBD2 may be the D gene (5 bases each). Per germline, CDR1 MNHEY and CDR2 SVGAGI. V lost 5 bases and J lost 14, with 15 bases in between. The CDR3 runs to 12 residues. Here the CDR3 reads CASSSDRDPLFF. The CDR3, as DNA: TGTGCCAGCAGTAGCGACCGGGACCCTCTGTTTTTT.

The gene calls are TRBV7-2 and TRBJ2-2, with 7 positions matching TRBD2. The CDR3 extends over 16 amino acids. Germline CDR1 is SGHTA and CDR2 is FQGNSA. V shed 2 bases, J shed 1 base, and the junction held 4 bases outside the gene matches. The CDR3 sequence is CASSLRLAVNTGELFF. DNA of the CDR3: TGTGCCAGCAGCTTAAGGCTAGCGGTGAACACCGGGGAGCTGTTTTTT.

The gene calls are TRBV24-1 and TRBJ1-1; TRBD1 agrees at 7 bases. The germline V gene encodes CDR1 KGHDR and CDR2 SFDVKD. The J segment lost 1 base and the V segment lost 3 bases, leaving 4 bases of the junction unmatched. This CDR3 has 15 residues. CDR3 DNA sequence: TGTGCCACCAGTGATGCAGGGGGTCCGAACACTGAAGCTTTCTTT. Translating it yields CATSDAGGPNTEAFF.

CDR3 protein: CAWSVGQNEKLFF. CDR3 in DNA: TGTGCCTGGAGTGTAGGACAAAATGAAAAACTGTTTTTT. The rearrangement links TRBV30 to TRBJ1-4, with a tentative D call TRBD1 (5 bases). CDR3 length: 13 amino acids. Trimming cost V 0 bases and J 5 bases, with 7 bases left between them. The germline CDR1 and CDR2 sequences are GTSNPN and SVGIG (reference sequence).

The chain joins TRBV7-9 to TRBJ2-1; D uncertain. Deletions cut 1 base from V and 7 bases from J, with 8 bases between. This CDR3 comprises 13 residues. Per germline, CDR1 SEHNR and CDR2 FQNEAQ (reference sequence). The CDR3 sequence is CASSLGVTNEQFF. In nucleotides, the CDR3 is TGTGCCAGCAGCTTAGGCGTGACAAATGAGCAGTTCTTC.

CDR3: CASTRGGLDSNQPQHF. DNA of the CDR3: TGCGCCAGCACCAGGGGAGGATTGGATAGCAATCAGCCCCAGCATTTT. V and J are TRBV10-1 and TRBJ1-5; tentatively, D is TRBD1 (6 bases). Germline V lookup: CDR1 WNHNN, CDR2 SYGVQD (reference sequence). V lost 7 bases and J lost 0, with 16 bases in between. The CDR3 has 16 residues.

This clone is a singleton in its sample. The chain uses TRBV6-5 and TRBJ2-5; no clear D. Trimming left V 5 bases short and J 5 bases short, with 12 bases between. The germline V gene encodes CDR1 MNHEY and CDR2 SVGAGI. The CDR3 covers 13 residues. The DNA for the CDR3 is TGTGCCAGCAGTATAGACCCGTCGGAGACCCAGTACTTC. Translating gives CASSIDPSETQYF.

The chain employs TRBV9 and TRBJ2-1; possible D gene TRBD2, 6 bases. The germline CDR1 and CDR2 sequences are SGDLS and YYNGEE. The CDR3 loop spans 15 amino acids. Trimming cost V 1 base and J 3 bases, with 11 bases left between them. The CDR3 region is CASSVIGGDYNEQFF. DNA of the CDR3: TGTGCCAGCAGCGTAATTGGCGGGGACTACAATGAGCAGTTCTTC. The variable domain in full, completed from reference TRBV9 and TRBJ2-1, reads DSGVTQTPKHLITATGQRVTLRCSPRSGDLSVYWYQQSLDQGLQFLIQYYNGEERAKGNILERFSAQQFPDLHSELNLSSLELGDSALYFCASSVIGGDYNEQFFGPGTRLTVL.

J is TRBJ2-3 and V is TRBV7-9, with TRBD2 as a possible D gene (5 bases). The CDR3 contains 15 residues. Germline V CDR1 and CDR2: SEHNR, FQNEAQ (reference sequence). Between the trimmed V and J ends, which lost 5 bases and 1 base, there was a span of 13 bases. CDR3 region: CASSRSGVGTDTQYF. The CDR3 DNA reads TGTGCCAGCAGCCGCTCCGGGGTTGGCACAGATACGCAGTATTTT.

This chain joins TRBV5-6 and TRBJ1-2; D not certain. Germline CDR1 is SGHDT and CDR2 is YYEEEE. This CDR3 has 14 amino acids. V shed 6 bases and J shed 5 bases, with 17 bases lying between them. The CDR3 here is CASTQIGVGYGYTF. CDR3 DNA: TGTGCCAGCACCCAGATAGGCGTGGGGTATGGCTACACCTTC.

This clone was found a few times. The rearrangement joins TRBV3-1 (or the pseudogene TRBV3-2) to TRBJ2-5, with D perhaps TRBD2 (6 bases). CDR3 length: 16 residues. The germline V gene has CDR1 LGHDT and CDR2 YNNKEL (reference sequence). V was cut by 4 bases and J by 4 bases, with 19 bases left in between. CDR3 protein: CASSPHGGSFGETQYF. CDR3 nucleotides: TGTGCCAGCAGCCCCCATGGGGGGAGTTTCGGAGAGACCCAGTACTTC.

The gene calls are TRBV6-5 and TRBJ2-7, with a weak D call TRBD2 (6 bases). Germline lookup yields CDR1 MNHEY and CDR2 SVGAGI. CDR3 length: 14 amino acids. The V and J ends lost 5 bases and 7 bases respectively, with 18 bases between them. The CDR3 loop reads CASSRGTFVKEQYF. In DNA, the CDR3 is TGTGCCAGCAGTCGGGGGACTTTTGTTAAGGAGCAGTACTTC.

This rearrangement joins TRBV6-5 to TRBJ1-2; 9 bases line up with TRBD1. This CDR3 spans 15 amino acids. CDR1 and CDR2 (germline): MNHEY, SVGAGI. V shed 8 bases and J 4 bases; nucleotides not matched to a gene: 11. The chain's CDR3 is CASAKNTGGSYGYTF. Written as DNA, the CDR3 is TGTGCCAGCGCGAAAAATACAGGGGGCAGCTATGGCTACACCTTC.

This chain connects TRBV3-1 (or the pseudogene TRBV3-2) to TRBJ2-4, with a weak D call TRBD2 (5 bases). The CDR3 covers 17 residues. V shed 5 bases and J shed 1 base, with 18 bases lying between them. Per germline, CDR1 LGHDT and CDR2 YNNKEL (reference sequence). The CDR3 spells CASSDYGVGGAKNIQYF. The CDR3 nucleotides read TGTGCCAGCAGCGACTATGGGGTGGGTGGGGCCAAAAACATTCAGTACTTC.